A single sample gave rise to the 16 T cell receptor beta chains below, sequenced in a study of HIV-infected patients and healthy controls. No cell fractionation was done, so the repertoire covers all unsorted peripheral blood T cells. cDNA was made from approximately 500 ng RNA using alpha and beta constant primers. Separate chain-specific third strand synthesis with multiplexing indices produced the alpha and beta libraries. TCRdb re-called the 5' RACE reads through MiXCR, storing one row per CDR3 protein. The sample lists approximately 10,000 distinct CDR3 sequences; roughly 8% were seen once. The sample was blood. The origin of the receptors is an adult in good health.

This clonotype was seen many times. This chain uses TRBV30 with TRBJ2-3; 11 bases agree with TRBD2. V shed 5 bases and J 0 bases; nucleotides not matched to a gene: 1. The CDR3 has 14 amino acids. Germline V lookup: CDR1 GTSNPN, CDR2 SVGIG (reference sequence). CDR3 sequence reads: CAWRLAGSTDTQYF. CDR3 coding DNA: TGTGCCTGGCGACTAGCGGGGAGCACAGATACGCAGTATTTT.

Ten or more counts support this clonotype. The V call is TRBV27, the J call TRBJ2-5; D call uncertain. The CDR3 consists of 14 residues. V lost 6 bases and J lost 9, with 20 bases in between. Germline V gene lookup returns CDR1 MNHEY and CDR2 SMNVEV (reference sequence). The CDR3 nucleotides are TGTGCCAGCAGGAAACAGACCGACGAATTGGCCCAGTACTTC. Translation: CASRKQTDELAQYF.

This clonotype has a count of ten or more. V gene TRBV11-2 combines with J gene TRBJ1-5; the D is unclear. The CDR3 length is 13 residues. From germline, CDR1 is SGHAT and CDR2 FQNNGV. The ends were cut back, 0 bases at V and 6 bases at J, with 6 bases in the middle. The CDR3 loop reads CASSLERSQPQHF. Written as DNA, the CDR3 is TGTGCCAGCAGCTTAGAGCGGAGTCAGCCCCAGCATTTT.

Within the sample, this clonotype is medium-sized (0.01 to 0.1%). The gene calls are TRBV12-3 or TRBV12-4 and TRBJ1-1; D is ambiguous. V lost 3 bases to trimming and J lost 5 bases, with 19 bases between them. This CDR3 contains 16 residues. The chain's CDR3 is CASSFAMGVTGTEAFF. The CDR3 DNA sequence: TGTGCCAGCAGTTTCGCTATGGGAGTAACGGGTACTGAAGCTTTCTTT.

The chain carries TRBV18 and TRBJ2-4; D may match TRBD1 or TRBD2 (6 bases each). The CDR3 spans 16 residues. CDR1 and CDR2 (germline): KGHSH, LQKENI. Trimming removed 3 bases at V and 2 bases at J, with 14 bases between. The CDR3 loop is CASSPQARGPKNIQYF. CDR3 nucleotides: TGTGCCAGCTCACCCCAAGCCCGGGGGCCCAAAAACATTCAGTACTTC.

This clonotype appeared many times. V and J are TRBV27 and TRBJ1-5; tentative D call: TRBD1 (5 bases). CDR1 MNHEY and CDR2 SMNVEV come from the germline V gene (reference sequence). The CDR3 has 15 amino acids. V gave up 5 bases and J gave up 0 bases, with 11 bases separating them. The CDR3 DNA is TGTGCCAGCAGTCCGGGGACGGATAGCAATCAGCCCCAGCATTTT. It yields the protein CASSPGTDSNQPQHF.

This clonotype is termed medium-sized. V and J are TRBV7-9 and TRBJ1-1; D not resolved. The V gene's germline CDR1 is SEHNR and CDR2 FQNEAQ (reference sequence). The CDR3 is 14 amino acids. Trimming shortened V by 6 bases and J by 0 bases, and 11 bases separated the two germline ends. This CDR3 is CASSFGDLNTEAFF. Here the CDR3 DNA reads TGTGCCAGCAGTTTCGGCGATTTGAACACTGAAGCTTTCTTT.

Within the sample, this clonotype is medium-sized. The CDR3: CASSSTGTASLDTQYF. CDR3 coding DNA: TGTGCCAGCAGCTCAACCGGGACAGCATCTCTAGATACGCAGTATTTT. The rearrangement uses TRBV7-9 and TRBJ2-3, with 7 nucleotides matching TRBD1. V shed 4 bases and J 5 bases; nucleotides not matched to a gene: 12. CDR1 and CDR2 from the germline V gene are SEHNR and FQNEAQ (reference sequence). The CDR3 sequence is 16 residues long.

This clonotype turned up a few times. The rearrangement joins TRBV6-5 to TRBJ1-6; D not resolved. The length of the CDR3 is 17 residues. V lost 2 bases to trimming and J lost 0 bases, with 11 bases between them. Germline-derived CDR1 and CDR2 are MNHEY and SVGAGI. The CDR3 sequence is CASSYTHGFSYNSPLHF. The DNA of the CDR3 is TGTGCCAGCAGTTACACTCATGGTTTCTCCTATAATTCACCCCTCCACTTT.

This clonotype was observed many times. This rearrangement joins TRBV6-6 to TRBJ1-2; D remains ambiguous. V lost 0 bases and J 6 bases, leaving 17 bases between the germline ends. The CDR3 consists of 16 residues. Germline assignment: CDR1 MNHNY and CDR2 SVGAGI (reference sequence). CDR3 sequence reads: CASSYSNLAKKHGYTF. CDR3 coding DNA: TGTGCCAGCAGTTACTCGAACTTGGCAAAGAAGCATGGCTACACCTTC.

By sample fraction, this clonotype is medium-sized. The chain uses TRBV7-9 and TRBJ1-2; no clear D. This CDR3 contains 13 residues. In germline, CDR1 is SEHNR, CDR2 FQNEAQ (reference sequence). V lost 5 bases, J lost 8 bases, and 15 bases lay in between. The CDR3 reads CASSAPSPRGYTF. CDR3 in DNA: TGTGCCAGCAGCGCCCCCTCCCCTAGGGGCTACACCTTC.

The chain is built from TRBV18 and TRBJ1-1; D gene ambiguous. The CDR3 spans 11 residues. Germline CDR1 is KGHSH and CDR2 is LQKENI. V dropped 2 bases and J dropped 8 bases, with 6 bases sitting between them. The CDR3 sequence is CASSPGGEAFF. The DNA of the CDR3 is TGTGCCAGCTCACCAGGTGGAGAAGCTTTCTTT.

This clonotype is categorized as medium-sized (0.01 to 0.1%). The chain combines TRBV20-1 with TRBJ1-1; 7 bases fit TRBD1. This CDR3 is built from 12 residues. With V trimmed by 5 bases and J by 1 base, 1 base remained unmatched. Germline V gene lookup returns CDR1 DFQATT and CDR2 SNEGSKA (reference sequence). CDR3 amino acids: CSAGDRNTEAFF. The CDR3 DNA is TGCAGTGCTGGGGACAGGAACACTGAAGCTTTCTTT.

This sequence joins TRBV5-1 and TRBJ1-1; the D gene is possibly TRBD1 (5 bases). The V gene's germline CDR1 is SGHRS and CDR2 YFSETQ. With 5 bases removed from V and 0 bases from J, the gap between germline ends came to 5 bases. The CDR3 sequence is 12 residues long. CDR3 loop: CASRGVNTEAFF. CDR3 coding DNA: TGCGCCAGCAGGGGGGTGAACACTGAAGCTTTCTTT.

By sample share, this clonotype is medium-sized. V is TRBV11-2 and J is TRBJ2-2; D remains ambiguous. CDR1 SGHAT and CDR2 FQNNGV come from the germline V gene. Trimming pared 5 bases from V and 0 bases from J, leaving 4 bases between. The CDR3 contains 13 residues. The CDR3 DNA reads TGTGCCAGCAGCCCCTCGAACACCGGGGAGCTGTTTTTT. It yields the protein CASSPSNTGELFF. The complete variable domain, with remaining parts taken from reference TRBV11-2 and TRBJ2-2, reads EAGVAQSPRYKIIEKRQSVAFWCNPISGHATLYWYQQILGQGPKLLIQFQNNGVVDDSQLPKDRFSAERLKGVDSTLKIQPAKLEDSAVYLCASSPSNTGELFFGEGSRLTVL.

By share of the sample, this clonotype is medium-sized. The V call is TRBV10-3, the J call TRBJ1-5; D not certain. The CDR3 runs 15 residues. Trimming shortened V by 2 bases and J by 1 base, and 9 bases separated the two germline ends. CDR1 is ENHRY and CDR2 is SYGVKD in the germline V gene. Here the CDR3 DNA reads TGTGCCATCAGTGAGAAAGGGTACAGCAATCAGCCCCAGCATTTT. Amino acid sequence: CAISEKGYSNQPQHF.